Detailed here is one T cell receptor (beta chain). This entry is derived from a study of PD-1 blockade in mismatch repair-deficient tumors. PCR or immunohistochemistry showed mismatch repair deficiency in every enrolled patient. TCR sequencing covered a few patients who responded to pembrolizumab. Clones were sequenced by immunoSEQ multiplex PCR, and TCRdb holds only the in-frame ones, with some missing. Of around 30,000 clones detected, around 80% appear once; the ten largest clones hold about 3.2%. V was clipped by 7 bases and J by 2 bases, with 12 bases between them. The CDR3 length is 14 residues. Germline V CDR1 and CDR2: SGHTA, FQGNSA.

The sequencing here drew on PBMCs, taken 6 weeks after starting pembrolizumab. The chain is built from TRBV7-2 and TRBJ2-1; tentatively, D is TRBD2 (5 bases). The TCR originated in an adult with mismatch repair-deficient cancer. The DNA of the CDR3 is TGTGCCAGCACCATGAGGGATACCTACAATGAGCAGTTCTTC. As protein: CASTMRDTYNEQFF.